The sequence of this TCR beta chain was determined in a study of CD8+ T cells in alopecia areata. Trimming took 0 bases from V and 5 from J, leaving 13 bases between them. This CDR3 region has 15 residues. Germline V CDR1 and CDR2: MNHEY, SVGAGI. Whole-study findings and limits: Researchers reported that TCR sharing among patients proved less clear than in mice, possibly HLA-linked. Among the cells sequenced in scalp samples are also the resident alphabeta T cells of normal skin.

As to this clone: Its antigen is as yet unknown.

It was cDNA, reverse transcribed from extracted RNA, that served as the sequencing template. Sequenced by immunoSEQ multiplex PCR; TCRdb stores in-frame clones only, minus some. The data contain approximately 66,000 clones, roughly 60% of them singletons. The chain links TRBV6-5 to TRBJ1-2, with D perhaps TRBD1 (6 bases). This TCR came from a human donor with alopecia areata. Sequencing was performed on CD8+ T cells sorted from blood, taken at week 0. CDR3 region: CASSYSVKGTYGYTF. The CDR3 nucleotides are TGTGCCAGCAGTTACTCGGTCAAGGGGACATATGGCTACACCTTC.